This T cell receptor (beta chain) was recovered during a study of OX40 agonist ivuxolimab in advanced cancers. Study-level background: The costimulatory receptor OX40 (CD134) was targeted by ivuxolimab, a fully human IgG2 agonistic monoclonal antibody. Intravenous ivuxolimab was administered to patients every 2 weeks at six dose levels: 0.01, 0.1, 0.3, 1.5, 3 and 10 mg/kg. Of the roughly 51 patients in dose escalation, some 20 had hepatocellular carcinoma, approximately 15 had melanoma, 9 had renal cell carcinoma and 9 had head and neck cancer. In the dose-escalation cohort, 82.7% of patients were male, and the mean age was roughly 60 years, with a range of about 23 to 85. Prior anti-PD-1, anti-PD-L1 or anti-CTLA-4 therapy was permitted, and checkpoint inhibitors had been received by 30% to 40% of dose-escalation patients. Partial responses occurred in three dose-escalation patients: two with cutaneous melanoma and one with hepatocellular carcinoma. Peripheral TCRbeta sequencing aimed to test whether ivuxolimab altered TCR sequence diversity and caused clonal T-cell expansion. The paper describes the monotherapy dose-escalation part (N ≈ 52 patients) of the phase I trial of ivuxolimab. Points the paper makes about the study in general: At doses from 0.1 to 3.0 mg/kg, clonal expansion was seen in both CD4+ and CD8+ blood T cells between baseline and week 6. Partial responders in the 0.1-3.0 mg/kg groups had among the lowest normalized peripheral clonal expansion, especially among CD8+ T cells. Antigen specificity was not determined for the clonally expanded peripheral T cells. Low levels of normalized T-cell clonal expansion were also seen in some nonresponding patients. After ivuxolimab, more expanded clones were found on average in CD8+ T cells than in CD4+ T cells.

This clone was seen once. Its recognized antigen is unknown. Base-call qualities are not available, and no considerably larger clone is one nucleotide away. The trial excluded patients who had a history of autoimmune disease or who were on systemic immunosuppression. Peripheral blood for TCR sequencing was drawn from every dose cohort at baseline, at cycle 4 day 1 and at cycle 7 day 1. Samples were obtained from an open-label, multicenter, first-in-human phase I dose-escalation trial of ivuxolimab. Adults with locally advanced or metastatic melanoma, renal cell, hepatocellular, or head and neck squamous cell carcinoma were enrolled in the trial. Before TCR sequencing, CD4+ and CD8+ T cells were separately sorted from peripheral blood. For sequencing of the TCRbeta CDR3 region, genomic DNA was extracted from the sorted cells. TCRbeta CDR3 regions were sequenced using the immunoSEQ Assay. TCRdb re-hosts the immuneACCESS table, in-frame sequences only. Its copies lack some clones; in the studies checked, an unresolved V gene accounts for under half of them, and the cause for the rest is not known. This sample lists 55,000 to 70,000 clones; around 83% were detected once. The ten largest clones represent about 4.5% of the sample.

Looking up the germline V gene yields CDR1 LGHNA and CDR2 YSLEER. Inclusive of the bounding cysteine and phenylalanine, the CDR3 is 16 residues long. Left in the record is the CDR3 DNA by itself, 48 bases read in frame from the first base. Trimming accounts for 4 bases at V and 2 bases at J, while the number of junction bases matched to no gene is 3. This receptor was taken from an adult with an advanced solid tumor such as melanoma, head and neck, liver or kidney cancer. The chain employs TRBV4-3 and TRBJ2-2; the junction holds 11 bases that match TRBD2. Source: CD4+ or CD8+ T cells sorted from blood, taken in a trial of the OX40 agonist ivuxolimab. The CDR3 reads as follows: CASSRGLAENTGELFF. The bases read TGCGCCAGCAGCCGGGGACTAGCGGAAAACACCGGGGAGCTGTTTTTT.